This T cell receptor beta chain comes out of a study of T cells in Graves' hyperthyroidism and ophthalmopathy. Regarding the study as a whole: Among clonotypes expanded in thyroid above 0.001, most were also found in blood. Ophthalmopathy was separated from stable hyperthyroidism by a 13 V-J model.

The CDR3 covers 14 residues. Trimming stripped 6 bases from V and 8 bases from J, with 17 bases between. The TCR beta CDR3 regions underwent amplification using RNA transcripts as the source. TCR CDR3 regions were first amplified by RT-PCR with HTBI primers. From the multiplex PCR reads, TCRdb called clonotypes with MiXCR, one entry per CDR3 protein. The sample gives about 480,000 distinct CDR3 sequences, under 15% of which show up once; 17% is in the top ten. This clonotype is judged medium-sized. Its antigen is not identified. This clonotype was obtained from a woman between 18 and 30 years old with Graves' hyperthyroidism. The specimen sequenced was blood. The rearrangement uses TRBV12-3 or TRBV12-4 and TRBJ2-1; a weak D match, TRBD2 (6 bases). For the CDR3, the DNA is TGTGCCAGCAGCACCGGGACTGACTGGGATGAGCAGTTCTTC. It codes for CASSTGTDWDEQFF.